What follows describes a single T cell receptor (beta chain). CDR1 and CDR2 from the germline V gene are LNHDA and SQIVND (reference sequence). CDR3 size: 14 residues. V was cut by 3 bases and J by 5 bases, with 13 bases left in between. This specimen comes from a study of cytomegalovirus exposure and HLA in healthy donors. In the PCR, 60 Vbeta and 13 Jbeta primers were used. Sequenced by immunoSEQ multiplex PCR; TCRdb stores in-frame clones only, minus some. The data show approximately 240,000 clones, 75% to 90% seen once. Sequencing input: PBMCs. The receptor was derived from a young woman in good health and CMV-seronegative. J is TRBJ1-1 and V is TRBV19; D is unresolved. DNA for the CDR3: TGTGCCAGTAGTATCTGGAGGGTCGGGACTGAAGCTTTCTTT. It codes for CASSIWRVGTEAFF.